The T cell receptor (beta chain) described here comes from a study of human T cells and chemical hapten exposure. Study outcomes and limitations: Expanded TCRs created a significantly greater count of big CDR3 similarity clusters than controls did. Patch test score rose with PT1 expanded TCR count, significant at thresholds 8, 16 and 32, not 4.

Comments on this clonotype: The antigen remains unidentified.

As for time point: patch test 1, 2 weeks after DPC sensitization. Treatment defined: therapeutic diphenylcyclopropenone sensitization with weekly scalp DPC. The study drew its donors from alopecia patients who were 18 to 70 years old and suitable for DPC. The CDR3 is 11 amino acids. Germline values: CDR1 PRHDT, CDR2 FYEKMQ (reference sequence). V lost 5 bases to trimming and J lost 4 bases, with 4 bases between them. One entry per CDR3 protein, called by TCRdb with MiXCR from the RACE reads. The sample consists of around 300,000 distinct CDR3 sequences, under 9% of them appearing once. The receptor was derived from a woman in her late teens or twenties with alopecia areata. Some clones in this sample may be carry-over from other donors' samples. The genes are TRBV13 and TRBJ2-3; D ambiguous. Sequences were derived from whole blood, sampled in connection with sensitization to the hapten diphenylcyclopropenone (DPC). CDR3 nucleotide sequence: TGTGCCAGCAGCGCTTCAGATACGCAGTATTTT. It specifies CASSASDTQYF. The whole variable domain, remainder taken from reference TRBV13 and TRBJ2-3, is AAGVIQSPRHLIKEKRETATLKCYPIPRHDTVYWYQQGPGQDPQFLISFYEKMQSDKGSIPDRFSAQQFSDYHSELNMSSLELGDSALYFCASSASDTQYFGPGTRLTVL.